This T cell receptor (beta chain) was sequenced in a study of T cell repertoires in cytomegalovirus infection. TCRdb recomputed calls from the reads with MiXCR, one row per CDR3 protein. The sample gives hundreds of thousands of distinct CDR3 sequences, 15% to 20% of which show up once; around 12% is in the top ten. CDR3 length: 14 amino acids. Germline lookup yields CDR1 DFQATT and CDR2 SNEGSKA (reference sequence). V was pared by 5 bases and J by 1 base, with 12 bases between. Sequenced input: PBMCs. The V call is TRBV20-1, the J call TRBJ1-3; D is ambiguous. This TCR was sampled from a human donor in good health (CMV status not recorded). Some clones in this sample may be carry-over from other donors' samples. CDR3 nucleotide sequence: TGCAGTGCTCGACGCACCCTTTCTGGAAACACCATATATTTT. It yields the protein CSARRTLSGNTIYF.